This T cell receptor (beta chain) was profiled in a study of response to subunit inactivated influenza vaccine. Study-wide results and caveats: Authors suggested each seasonal influenza vaccination recruits few new T cells.

The CDR3 consists of 16 residues. From germline, CDR1 is KGHDR and CDR2 SFDVKD. Germline trimming cut 4 bases from V and 5 bases from J; bases unmatched to any gene: 10. TCRdb analysed the RT-PCR reads with MiXCR anew, one entry per CDR3 protein. The table records more than 550,000 distinct CDR3 sequences, about 10% of them present only once. Details on this clonotype: The antigen is undetermined.

Sample: PBMCs from blood, taken on the day of vaccination. The receptor was derived from a man aged 50-60 years who received an inactivated influenza vaccine. The V and J genes are TRBV24-1 and TRBJ2-5; 9 nucleotides align to TRBD1. The CDR3 loop is CATSEHRRDRVETQYF. The CDR3 DNA sequence: TGTGCCACCAGTGAACACCGCCGGGACAGGGTCGAGACCCAGTACTTC.